One T cell receptor beta chain is described in this entry. The data belong to a study of identifying expanded T cells in peripheral blood. The CDR3 spans 17 residues. J gave up 3 bases and V 4 bases, and 10 bases lay outside the gene matches. The germline V gene encodes CDR1 PRHDT and CDR2 FYEKMQ (reference sequence). Repertoires were generated with immunoSEQ multiplex PCR, while TCRdb's copy carries only in-frame clones and drops some. This table holds under 150,000 clones, approximately 84% found once. The clonotype was recovered from a person aged 18 to 75 in good health. V is TRBV13 and J is TRBJ2-1; TRBD1 matches at 9 bases. The sequencing sample was made of blood. CDR3 sequence (DNA): TGTGCCAGCAGCTCTGAGCCGGGACAGGGTATCTACAATGAGCAGTTCTTC. Its protein product is CASSSEPGQGIYNEQFF.